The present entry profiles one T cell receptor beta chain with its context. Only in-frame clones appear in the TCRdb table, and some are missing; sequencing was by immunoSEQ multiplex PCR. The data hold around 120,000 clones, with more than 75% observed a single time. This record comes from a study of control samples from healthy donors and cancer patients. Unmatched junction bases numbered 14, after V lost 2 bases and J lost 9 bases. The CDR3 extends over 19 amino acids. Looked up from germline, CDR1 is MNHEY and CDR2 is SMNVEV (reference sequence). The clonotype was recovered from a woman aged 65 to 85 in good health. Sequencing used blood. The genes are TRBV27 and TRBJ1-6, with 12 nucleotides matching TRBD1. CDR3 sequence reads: CASSLGRGTGGVSGSPLHF. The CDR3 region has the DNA TGTGCCAGCAGTTTAGGGAGGGGGACAGGGGGCGTGAGCGGTTCACCCCTCCACTTT.